The 12 T cell receptor beta chains listed next were all sequenced from one sample in a study of blood T cell repertoires in COVID-19. Only in-frame clones appear in the TCRdb table, and some are missing; sequencing was by immunoSEQ multiplex PCR. Among 250,000 to 350,000 clones listed, 85% to 90% were seen once. The sample taken for sequencing was peripheral blood. All receptors derive from a woman aged 45-65 years with active or convalescent COVID-19.

This clone showed up just once. The V gene is TRBV13, the J gene TRBJ2-5; 9 nucleotides line up with TRBD2. The CDR3 runs to 15 residues. J gave up 4 bases and V 2 bases, and 5 bases lay outside the gene matches. Germline V gene data show CDR1 as PRHDT and CDR2 as FYEKMQ (reference sequence). The CDR3 nucleotides read TGTGCCAGCAGCTTACAAGCGGGAGGACGAGAGACCCAGTACTTC. Its protein is CASSLQAGGRETQYF.

The chain carries TRBV4-2 and TRBJ2-7, with D uncertain. V shed 0 bases and J shed 4 bases, with 7 bases lying between them. CDR1 and CDR2 from the germline V gene are LGHNA and YNFKEQ. The CDR3 length is 13 residues. The CDR3 DNA reads as TGTGCCAGCAGCCAAGAACCAGTTTACGAGCAGTACTTC. Protein sequence: CASSQEPVYEQYF.

This clone was counted a few times. The chain recombines TRBV6-5 with TRBJ1-5, with 7 bases identical to TRBD1. This CDR3 is 15 amino acids long. J was trimmed by 8 bases and V by 2 bases; bases with no gene match: 9. The germline CDR1 and CDR2 sequences are MNHEY and SVGAGI. The DNA of the CDR3 is TGTGCCAGCAGTTACAGACAGGGTGGTAAAGAGCCCCAGCATTTT. Residues: CASSYRQGGKEPQHF.

V usage is TRBV29-1 and J usage is TRBJ1-1; TRBD1 is a possible D gene (5 bases). The CDR3 length is 12 residues. Trimming pared 6 bases from V and 4 bases from J, leaving 12 bases between. Per the germline V gene, CDR1 is SQVTM and CDR2 is ANQGSEA. The CDR3 protein is CSVDTGATEAFF. The CDR3 coding sequence is TGCAGCGTGGATACAGGTGCCACTGAAGCTTTCTTT.

The chain carries TRBV14 and TRBJ2-1; weak D call: TRBD2 (6 bases). The CDR3 is 20 amino acids. The germline CDR1 and CDR2 sequences are SGHDN and FVKESK. V shed 3 bases and J shed 0 bases, with 24 bases lying between them. The DNA for the CDR3 is TGTGCCAGCAGCCAGGCGGACTGGGGCCTAGCGCGTAGCTCCTACAATGAGCAGTTCTTC. It is translated as CASSQADWGLARSSYNEQFF.

The chain employs TRBV6-5 and TRBJ2-2; maybe TRBD1 (6 bases). V was shortened by 5 bases and J by 6 bases, with 13 bases between the two germline ends. Germline loops: CDR1 MNHEY, CDR2 SVGAGI. The CDR3 consists of 14 residues. The CDR3 spells CASSTPTGPGELFF. Written as DNA, the CDR3 is TGTGCCAGCAGTACCCCCACAGGGCCCGGGGAGCTGTTTTTT.

The rearrangement links TRBV7-9 to TRBJ1-1; 8 bases are a match to TRBD1. Looked up from germline, CDR1 is SEHNR and CDR2 is FQNEAQ (reference sequence). CDR3 size: 15 residues. With 1 base clipped from V and 10 bases from J, the junction kept 11 bases outside the gene matches. The DNA for the CDR3 is TGTGCCAGCAGCTTAGACAGGGGGTTTGGTATCGGAGCTTTCTTT. As protein: CASSLDRGFGIGAFF.

This chain uses TRBV27 with TRBJ2-5; 15 bases are shared with TRBD2. The CDR3 is 18 residues long. V was clipped by 2 bases and J by 5 bases; unmatched bases: 9. Germline CDR1 reads MNHEY; CDR2 reads SMNVEV (reference sequence). The CDR3 DNA reads TGTGCCAGCAGTTTAACGGGACTAGCGGGAGGCCCCAGTGAGACCCAGTACTTC. This codes for CASSLTGLAGGPSETQYF.

J is TRBJ1-2 and V is TRBV24-1; no clear D. CDR3 size: 15 residues. V lost 3 bases to trimming and J lost 4 bases, with 14 bases between them. Per the germline V gene, CDR1 is KGHDR and CDR2 is SFDVKD. CDR3 in amino acids: CATSDGEPEGYGYTF. Written as DNA, the CDR3 is TGTGCCACCAGTGATGGGGAGCCCGAGGGCTATGGCTACACCTTC.

This sequence joins TRBV3-1 (or the pseudogene TRBV3-2) and TRBJ1-5; D gene unclear. V lost 0 bases and J lost 2, with 5 bases in between. CDR1 is LGHDT and CDR2 is YNNKEL in the germline V gene (reference sequence). CDR3 length equals 14 residues. This chain's CDR3 is CASSQDTGNQPQHF. The DNA for the CDR3 is TGTGCCAGCAGCCAAGATACAGGCAATCAGCCCCAGCATTTT.

The chain combines TRBV30 with TRBJ1-4; TRBD1 is a possible D gene (6 bases). Trimming left V 2 bases short and J 1 base short, with 14 bases between. The CDR3 has 16 residues. Germline CDR1 and CDR2: GTSNPN and SVGIG (reference sequence). The CDR3 bases are TGTGCCTGGAGTATCAGGGGAAGTATAACTAATGAAAAACTGTTTTTT. This sequence encodes CAWSIRGSITNEKLFF.

The DNA for the CDR3 is TGCGCCAGCAGCCATCTTCTAGCGGGCGTCTACGAGCAGTACTTC. This codes for CASSHLLAGVYEQYF. The V and J genes are TRBV4-1 and TRBJ2-7, with 8 bases aligning to TRBD2. The CDR3 extends over 15 amino acids. Germline CDR1 is MGHRA and CDR2 is YSYEKL. J lost 3 bases, V lost 3 bases, and 7 bases had no gene match.